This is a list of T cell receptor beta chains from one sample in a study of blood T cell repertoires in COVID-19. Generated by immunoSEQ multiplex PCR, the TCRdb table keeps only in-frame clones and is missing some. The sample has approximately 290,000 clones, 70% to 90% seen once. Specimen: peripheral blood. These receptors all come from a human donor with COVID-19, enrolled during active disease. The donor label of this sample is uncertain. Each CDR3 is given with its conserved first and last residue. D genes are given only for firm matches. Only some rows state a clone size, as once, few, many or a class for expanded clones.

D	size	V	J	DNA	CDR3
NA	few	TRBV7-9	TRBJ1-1	TGTGCCAGCAGAAAACAGGGCGCTGAAGCTTTCTTT	CASRKQGAEAFF
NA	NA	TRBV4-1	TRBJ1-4	TGCGCCAGCAGCCAAGATCCCCCCGGGAGGCTTGAAAAACTGTTTTTT	CASSQDPPGRLEKLFF
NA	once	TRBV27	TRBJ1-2	TGTGCCAGCAGTTTCGGTGGTCACTATGGCTACACCTTC	CASSFGGHYGYTF
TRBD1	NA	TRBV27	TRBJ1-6	TGTGCCAGCTGTGAGACAGGGTATCTATCACCCCTCCACTTT	CASCETGYLSPLHF
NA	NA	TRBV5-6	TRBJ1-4	TGTGCCAGCAGCACCGGGACATTGGGTGAAAAACTGTTTTTT	CASSTGTLGEKLFF
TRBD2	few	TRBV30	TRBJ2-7	TGTGCCTGGGTTAGCGGGAGTGGGTACGAGCAGTACTTC	CAWVSGSGYEQYF
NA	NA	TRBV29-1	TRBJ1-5	TGCAGCGTTGAACTGGGGGCAGGTCAGCCCCAGCATTTT	CSVELGAGQPQHF
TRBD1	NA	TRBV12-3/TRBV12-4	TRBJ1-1	TGTGCCAGCAGCAAGGACAGGGCCACTGAAGCTTTCTTT	CASSKDRATEAFF
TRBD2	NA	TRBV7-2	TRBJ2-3	TGTGCCAGCAGCCCGGGGACTAGCGGGAGCCCAGATACGCAGTATTTT	CASSPGTSGSPDTQYF
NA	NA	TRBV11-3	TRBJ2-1	TGTGCCAGCAGCTTACAACCCGGATCGGGGTTGGAGCAGTTCTTC	CASSLQPGSGLEQFF
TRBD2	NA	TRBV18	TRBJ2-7	TGTGCCAGCTCACCAGGTGGAGGGAGGGACGAGCAGTACTTC	CASSPGGGRDEQYF
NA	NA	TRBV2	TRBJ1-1	TGTGCCAGCAGTGAGCAGGGGACGAACACTGAAGCTTTCTTT	CASSEQGTNTEAFF
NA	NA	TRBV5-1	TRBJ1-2	TGCGCCAGCAGCTTGTTGCAGGGAGGGTATGGCTACACCTTC	CASSLLQGGYGYTF
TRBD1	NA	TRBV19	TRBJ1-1	TGTGCCAGTAGTGTCCGGACAGGGTACACTGAAGCTTTCTTT	CASSVRTGYTEAFF
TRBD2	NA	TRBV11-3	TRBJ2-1	TGTGCCAGCAGCTTAGTGGCGGGAGGGCCAAGTGAGCAGTTCTTC	CASSLVAGGPSEQFF
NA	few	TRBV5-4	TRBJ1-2	TGTGCCAGCAGCTTGCCGCAGGGTGCTAATGGCTACACCTTC	CASSLPQGANGYTF
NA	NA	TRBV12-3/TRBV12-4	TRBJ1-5	TGTGCCAGCAGTTTCGGGGATCAGCCCCAGCATTTT	CASSFGDQPQHF
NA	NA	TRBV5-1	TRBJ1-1	TGCGCCAGCAGGGATACTCGGGGAACTGAAGCTTTCTTT	CASRDTRGTEAFF
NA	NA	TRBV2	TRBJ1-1	TGTGCCAGCAGTGAAGTCACACTGAACACTGAAGCTTTCTTT	CASSEVTLNTEAFF
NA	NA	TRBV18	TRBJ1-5	TGTGCCAGCTCACCAGCCGAAGGGGGGGGTCAGCCCCAGCATTTT	CASSPAEGGGQPQHF
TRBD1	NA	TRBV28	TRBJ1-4	TGTGCCAGCGGGACAGGGTACAATGAAAAACTGTTTTTT	CASGTGYNEKLFF
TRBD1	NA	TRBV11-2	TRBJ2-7	TGTGCCAGCTCAACCGGGACAGGTAACTACGAGCAGTACTTC	CASSTGTGNYEQYF
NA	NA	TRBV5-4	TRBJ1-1	TGTGCCAGCAGCTTAATCGGGGGGGACACTGAAGCTTTCTTT	CASSLIGGDTEAFF
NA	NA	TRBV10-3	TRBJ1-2	TGTGCCATCAGTGCCGCGGCAGAGGATGGCTACACCTTC	CAISAAAEDGYTF
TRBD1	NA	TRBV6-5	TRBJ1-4	TGTGCCAGCACCCTAGGGACAGCTAATGAAAAACTGTTTTTT	CASTLGTANEKLFF
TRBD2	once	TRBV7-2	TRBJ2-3	TGTGCCAGCAGCTCCTCGGGATCTAGCGGCGCAGATACGCAGTATTTT	CASSSSGSSGADTQYF
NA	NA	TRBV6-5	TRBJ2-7	TGTGCCAGCCCCAGGGGGGTAGACGAGCAGTACTTC	CASPRGVDEQYF
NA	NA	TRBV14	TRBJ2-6	TGTGCCAGCAGCCAAGACAGTTTCTCTGGGGCCAACGTCCTGACTTTC	CASSQDSFSGANVLTF
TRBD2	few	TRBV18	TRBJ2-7	TGTGCCAGCTCACCCATTGAATTTCTCACTAGCGGGAGTGGCGAGCAGTACTTC	CASSPIEFLTSGSGEQYF
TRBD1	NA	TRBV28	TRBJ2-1	TGTGCCAGCAGTTCATCCGGGACAGCCTACAATGAGCAGTTCTTC	CASSSSGTAYNEQFF
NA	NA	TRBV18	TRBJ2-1	TGTGCCAGCTCACCCCGGGATTCTCTCTCCTACAATGAGCAGTTCTTC	CASSPRDSLSYNEQFF
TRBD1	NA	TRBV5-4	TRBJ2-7	TGTGCCAGCAGCTTGGAGGGACAGGGCTACGAGCAGTACTTC	CASSLEGQGYEQYF
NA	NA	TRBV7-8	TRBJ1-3	TGTGCCAGCAGCTCCGATAGTCCTGGCTCTGGAAACACCATATATTTT	CASSSDSPGSGNTIYF
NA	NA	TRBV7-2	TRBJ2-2	TGTGCCAGCAGCATACAGAACACCGGGGAGCTGTTTTTT	CASSIQNTGELFF
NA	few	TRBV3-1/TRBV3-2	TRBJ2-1	TGTGCCAGCAGCCAAGTTTCGGGGGGCGCCTACAATGAGCAGTTCTTC	CASSQVSGGAYNEQFF
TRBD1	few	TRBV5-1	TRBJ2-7	TGCGCCAGCAGCTATCGTCCCGGGACAGTATACGAGCAGTACTTC	CASSYRPGTVYEQYF
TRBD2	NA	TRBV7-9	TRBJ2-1	TGTGCCAGCAGCTTTCCCGGGACTAGCGGTCGCGATGAGCAGTTCTTC	CASSFPGTSGRDEQFF
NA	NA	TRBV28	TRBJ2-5	TGTGCCAGCAGTCCCTCTCTAGGGGTGCAAGAGACCCAGTACTTC	CASSPSLGVQETQYF
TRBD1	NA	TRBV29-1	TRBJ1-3	TGCAGCGTTCAGGGGGCGCCGGGTGGAAACACCATATATTTT	CSVQGAPGGNTIYF
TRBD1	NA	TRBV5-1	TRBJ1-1	TGCGCCAGCAGCTTGTTTGCGACAGGGGGTACGGCGGACACTGAAGCTTTCTTT	CASSLFATGGTADTEAFF
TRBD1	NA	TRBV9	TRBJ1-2	TGTGCCAGCAGTTTGAGACAGGGCTCCAGTGGCTACACCTTC	CASSLRQGSSGYTF
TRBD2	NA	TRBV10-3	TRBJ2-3	TGTGCCATCAGTCCGGGACTAGCGGATGGAACCGGCACAGATACGCAGTATTTT	CAISPGLADGTGTDTQYF
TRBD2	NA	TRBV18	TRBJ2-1	TGTGCCAGCTCACCTGGCGGGAGGGCCTTCGGCTACAATGAGCAGTTCTTC	CASSPGGRAFGYNEQFF
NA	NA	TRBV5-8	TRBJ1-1	TGTGCCAGCAGCTTGGCTGGGAGGGGCACTGAAGCTTTCTTT	CASSLAGRGTEAFF
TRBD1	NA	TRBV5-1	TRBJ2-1	TGCGCCAGCAGCTTGGATGGGACGCCGGGACAGACCTACAATGAGCAGTTCTTC	CASSLDGTPGQTYNEQFF
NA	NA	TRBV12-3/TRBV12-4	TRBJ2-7	TGTGCCAGCAGCCCACGACTAGGGGAGCAGTACTTC	CASSPRLGEQYF
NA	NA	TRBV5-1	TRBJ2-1	TGCGCCAGCAGCTTGGACACCTACAATGAGCAGTTCTTC	CASSLDTYNEQFF
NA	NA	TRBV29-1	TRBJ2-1	TGCAGCGTTGAAGCACAGCAGAGCTCCTACAATGAGCAGTTCTTC	CSVEAQQSSYNEQFF
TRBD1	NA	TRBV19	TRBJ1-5	TGTGCCAGTAGTATACTCCGACAGGGTGATCAGCCCCAGCATTTT	CASSILRQGDQPQHF
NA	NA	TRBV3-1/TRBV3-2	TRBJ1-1	TGTGCCAGCAGCCGGACATCGAACACTGAAGCTTTCTTT	CASSRTSNTEAFF
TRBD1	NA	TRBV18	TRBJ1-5	TGTGCCAGCTCCCCAGACAGGGGGCAAGATCAGCCCCAGCATTTT	CASSPDRGQDQPQHF
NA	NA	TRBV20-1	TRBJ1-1	TGCAGTGCTAGAGATCGAGGTGAAGCTTTCTTT	CSARDRGEAFF